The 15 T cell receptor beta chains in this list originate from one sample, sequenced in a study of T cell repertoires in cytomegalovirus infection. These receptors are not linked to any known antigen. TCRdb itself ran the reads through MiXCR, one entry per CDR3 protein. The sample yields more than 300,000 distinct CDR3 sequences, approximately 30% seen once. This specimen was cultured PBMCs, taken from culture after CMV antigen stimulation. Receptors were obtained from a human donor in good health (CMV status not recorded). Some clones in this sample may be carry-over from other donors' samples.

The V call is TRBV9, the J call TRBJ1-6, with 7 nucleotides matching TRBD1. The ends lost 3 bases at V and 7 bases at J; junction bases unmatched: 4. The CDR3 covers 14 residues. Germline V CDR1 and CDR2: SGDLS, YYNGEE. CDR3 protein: CASSARDRNSPLHF. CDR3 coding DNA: TGTGCCAGCAGCGCCCGGGACAGAAATTCACCCCTCCACTTT.

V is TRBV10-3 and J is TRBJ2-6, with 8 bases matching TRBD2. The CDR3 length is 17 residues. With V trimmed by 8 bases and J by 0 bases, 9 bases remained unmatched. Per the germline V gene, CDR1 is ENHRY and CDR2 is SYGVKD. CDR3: CAIFSSGSPSGANVLTF. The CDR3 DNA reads TGTGCCATCTTTTCCAGCGGGAGTCCCTCTGGGGCCAACGTCCTGACTTTC.

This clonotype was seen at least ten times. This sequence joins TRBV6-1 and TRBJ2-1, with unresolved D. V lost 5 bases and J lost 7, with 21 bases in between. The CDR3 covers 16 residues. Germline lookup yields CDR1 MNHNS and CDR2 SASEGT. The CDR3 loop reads CASSQYRRHTVNEQFF. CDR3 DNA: TGTGCCAGCAGTCAATATCGACGACATACTGTGAATGAGCAGTTCTTC.

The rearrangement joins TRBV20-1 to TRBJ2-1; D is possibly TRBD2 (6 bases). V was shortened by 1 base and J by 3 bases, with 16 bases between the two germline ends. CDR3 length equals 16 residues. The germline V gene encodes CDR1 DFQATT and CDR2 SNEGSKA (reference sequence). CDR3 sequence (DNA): TGCAGTGCTAGAGCCCCAACAGCGGGTAACTACAATGAGCAGTTCTTC. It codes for CSARAPTAGNYNEQFF.

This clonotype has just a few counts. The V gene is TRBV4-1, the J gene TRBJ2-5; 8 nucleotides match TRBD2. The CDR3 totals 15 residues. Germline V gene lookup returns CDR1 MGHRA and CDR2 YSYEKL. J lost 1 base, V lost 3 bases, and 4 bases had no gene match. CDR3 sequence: CASSHIAGFQETQYF. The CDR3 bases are TGCGCCAGCAGCCATATAGCGGGATTCCAAGAGACCCAGTACTTC.

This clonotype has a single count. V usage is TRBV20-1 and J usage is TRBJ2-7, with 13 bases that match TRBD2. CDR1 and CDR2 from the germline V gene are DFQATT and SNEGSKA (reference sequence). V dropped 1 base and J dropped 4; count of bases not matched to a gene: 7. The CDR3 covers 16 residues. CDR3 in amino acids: CSARAFRTSGSYEQYF. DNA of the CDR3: TGCAGTGCTAGAGCCTTCAGGACTAGCGGGAGTTACGAGCAGTACTTC.

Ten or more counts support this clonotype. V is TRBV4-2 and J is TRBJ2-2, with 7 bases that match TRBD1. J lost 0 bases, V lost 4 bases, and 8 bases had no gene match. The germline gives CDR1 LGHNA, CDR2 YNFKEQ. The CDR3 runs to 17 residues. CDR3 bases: TGTGCCAGCAGCCCTCGAGGGGGCGGTTCGAACACCGGGGAGCTGTTTTTT. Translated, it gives CASSPRGGGSNTGELFF.

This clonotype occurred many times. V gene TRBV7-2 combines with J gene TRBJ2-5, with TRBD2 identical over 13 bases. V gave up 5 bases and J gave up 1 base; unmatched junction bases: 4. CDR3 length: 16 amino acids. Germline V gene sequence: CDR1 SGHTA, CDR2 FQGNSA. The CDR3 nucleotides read TGTGCCAGCAGCACCCGACTAGCGGGAGGCCAAGAGACCCAGTACTTC. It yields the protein CASSTRLAGGQETQYF.

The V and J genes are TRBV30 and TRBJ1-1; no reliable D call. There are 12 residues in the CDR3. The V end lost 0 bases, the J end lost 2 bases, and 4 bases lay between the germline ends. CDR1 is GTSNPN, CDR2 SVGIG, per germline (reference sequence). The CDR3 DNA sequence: TGTGCCTGGAGTGTAAGTAACACTGAAGCTTTCTTT. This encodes CAWSVSNTEAFF.

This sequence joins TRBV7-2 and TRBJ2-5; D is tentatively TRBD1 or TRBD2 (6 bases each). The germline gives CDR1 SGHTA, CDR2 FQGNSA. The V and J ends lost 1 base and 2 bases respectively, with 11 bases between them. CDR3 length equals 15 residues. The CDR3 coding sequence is TGTGCCAGCAGCTTAGGGGGGGCTAGACAAGAGACCCAGTACTTC. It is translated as CASSLGGARQETQYF.

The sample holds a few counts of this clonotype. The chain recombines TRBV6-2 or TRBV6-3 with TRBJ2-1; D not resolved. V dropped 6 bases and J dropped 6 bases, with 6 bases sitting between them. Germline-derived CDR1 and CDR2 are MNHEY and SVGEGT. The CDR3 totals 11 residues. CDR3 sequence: CASRKINEQFF. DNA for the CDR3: TGTGCCAGCAGAAAAATCAATGAGCAGTTCTTC.

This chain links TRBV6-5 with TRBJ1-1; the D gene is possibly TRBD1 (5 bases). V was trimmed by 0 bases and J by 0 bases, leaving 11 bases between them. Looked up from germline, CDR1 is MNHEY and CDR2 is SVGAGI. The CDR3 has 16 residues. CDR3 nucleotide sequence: TGTGCCAGCAGTTACTCGGTATGGACACTGAACACTGAAGCTTTCTTT. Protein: CASSYSVWTLNTEAFF.

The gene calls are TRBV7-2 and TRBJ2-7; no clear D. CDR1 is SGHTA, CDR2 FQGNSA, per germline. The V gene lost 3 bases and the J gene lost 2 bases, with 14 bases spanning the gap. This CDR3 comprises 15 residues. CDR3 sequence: CASSLGSGSTYEQYF. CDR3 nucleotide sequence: TGTGCCAGCAGCTTGGGCTCTGGGTCCACCTACGAGCAGTACTTC.

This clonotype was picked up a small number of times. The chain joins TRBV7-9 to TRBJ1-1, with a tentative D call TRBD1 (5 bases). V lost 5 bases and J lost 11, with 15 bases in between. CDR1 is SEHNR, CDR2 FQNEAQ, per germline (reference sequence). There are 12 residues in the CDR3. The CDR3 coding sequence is TGTGCCAGCAGCCCCGAGGGAGGGACGGCTTTCTTT. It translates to CASSPEGGTAFF.

This CDR3 reads CASSPHGTVNEKLFF. Here the CDR3 DNA reads TGTGCCAGTAGTCCTCATGGGACAGTTAATGAAAAACTGTTTTTT. The chain has TRBV19 and TRBJ1-4; 7 nucleotides align to TRBD1. CDR3 length equals 15 residues. Germline assignment: CDR1 LNHDA and CDR2 SQIVND (reference sequence). The ends lost 5 bases at V and 4 bases at J; junction bases unmatched: 7.